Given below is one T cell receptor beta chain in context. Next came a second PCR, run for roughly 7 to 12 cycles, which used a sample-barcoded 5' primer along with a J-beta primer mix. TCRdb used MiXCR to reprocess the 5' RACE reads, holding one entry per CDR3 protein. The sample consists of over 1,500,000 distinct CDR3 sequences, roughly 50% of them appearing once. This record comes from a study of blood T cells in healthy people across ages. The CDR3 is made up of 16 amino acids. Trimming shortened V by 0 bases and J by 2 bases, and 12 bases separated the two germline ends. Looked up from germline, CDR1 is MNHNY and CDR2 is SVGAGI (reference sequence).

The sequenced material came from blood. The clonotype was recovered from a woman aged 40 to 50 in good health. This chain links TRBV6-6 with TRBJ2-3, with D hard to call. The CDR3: CASSYSMLALTDTQYF. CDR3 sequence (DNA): TGTGCCAGCAGTTACTCGATGTTGGCTCTCACAGATACGCAGTATTTT.